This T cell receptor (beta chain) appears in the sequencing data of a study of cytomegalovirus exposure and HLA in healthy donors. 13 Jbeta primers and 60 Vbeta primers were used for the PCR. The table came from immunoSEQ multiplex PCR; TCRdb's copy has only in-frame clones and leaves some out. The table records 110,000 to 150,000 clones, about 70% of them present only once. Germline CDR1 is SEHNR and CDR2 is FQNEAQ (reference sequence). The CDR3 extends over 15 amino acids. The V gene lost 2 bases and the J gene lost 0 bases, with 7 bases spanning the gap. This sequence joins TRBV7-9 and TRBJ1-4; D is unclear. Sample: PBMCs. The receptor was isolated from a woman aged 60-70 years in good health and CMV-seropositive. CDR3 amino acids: CASSLLAATNEKLFF. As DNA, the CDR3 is TGTGCCAGCAGCTTACTGGCTGCAACTAATGAAAAACTGTTTTTT.